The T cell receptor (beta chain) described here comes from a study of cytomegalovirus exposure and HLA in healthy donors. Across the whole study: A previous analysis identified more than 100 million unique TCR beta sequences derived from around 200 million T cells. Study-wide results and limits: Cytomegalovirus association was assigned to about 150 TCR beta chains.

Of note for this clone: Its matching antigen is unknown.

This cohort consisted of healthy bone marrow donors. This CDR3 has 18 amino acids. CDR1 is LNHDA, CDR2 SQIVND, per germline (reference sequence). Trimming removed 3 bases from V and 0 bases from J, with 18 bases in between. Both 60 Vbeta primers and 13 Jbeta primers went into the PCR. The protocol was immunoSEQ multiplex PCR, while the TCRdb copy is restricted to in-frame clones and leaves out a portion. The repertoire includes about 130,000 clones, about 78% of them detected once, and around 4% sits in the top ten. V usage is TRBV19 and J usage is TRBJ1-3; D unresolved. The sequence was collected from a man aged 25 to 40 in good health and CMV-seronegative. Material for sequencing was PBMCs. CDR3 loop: CASSIRGRDRISGNTIYF. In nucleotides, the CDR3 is TGTGCCAGTAGTATCCGCGGGCGCGACCGAATCTCTGGAAACACCATATATTTT.